One sample yielded the 17 T cell receptor beta chains listed below, sequenced in a study of T-cell memory formation after mild COVID-19. Via MiXCR, TCRdb re-called the 5' RACE reads, giving one row per CDR3 protein. This table holds approximately 300,000 distinct CDR3 sequences, 15% to 20% found once. The sequencing sample was made of PBMCs or a T cell subset sorted from them (not recorded which). The receptors here all came from a man between 18 and 29 years old who had mild COVID-19 (a few samples of this study predate the infection). Cell type and time point are not known.

This clonotype was counted between two and nine times. The gene calls are TRBV4-1 and TRBJ1-1; D remains unclear. The V gene's germline CDR1 is MGHRA and CDR2 YSYEKL. This CDR3 has 16 residues. V dropped 6 bases and J dropped 1 base, with 18 bases sitting between them. The CDR3 region has the DNA TGCGCCAGCAGAGTCTTGTTCCGGGGAAGGAACACTGAAGCTTTCTTT. It specifies CASRVLFRGRNTEAFF.

The CDR3 sequence: CASSDTYSTGSTEAFF. DNA of the CDR3: TGTGCCAGCAGTGACACCTACTCGACAGGTTCAACTGAAGCTTTCTTT. The chain has TRBV12-3 or TRBV12-4 and TRBJ1-1, with D possibly matching TRBD1 (6 bases). The V and J ends lost 5 bases and 5 bases respectively, with 21 bases between them. This CDR3 is 16 amino acids long.

This clonotype was picked up a small number of times. The rearrangement joins TRBV5-1 to TRBJ2-5; 7 bases map to TRBD2. The germline V gene has CDR1 SGHRS and CDR2 YFSETQ. Trimming took 7 bases from V and 2 from J; bases not matched to a gene: 8. CDR3 length equals 14 residues. The CDR3 region is CASYPSGRQETQYF. CDR3 DNA: TGCGCCAGCTACCCGTCCGGGAGGCAAGAGACCCAGTACTTC. The variable domain in full, completed from reference TRBV5-1 and TRBJ2-5, reads KAGVTQTPRYLIKTRGQQVTLSCSPISGHRSVSWYQQTPGQGLQFLFEYFSETQRNKGNFPGRFSGRQFSNSRSEMNVSTLELGDSALYLCASYPSGRQETQYFGPGTRLLVL.

The chain is built from TRBV29-1 and TRBJ2-1, with TRBD2 matching over 9 bases. Germline V gene sequence: CDR1 SQVTM, CDR2 ANQGSEA. The CDR3 covers 16 residues. V was clipped by 3 bases and J by 0 bases; unmatched bases: 6. The CDR3 reads CSVEGLAGHSYNEQFF. Here the CDR3 DNA reads TGCAGCGTTGAGGGGCTAGCGGGGCACTCCTACAATGAGCAGTTCTTC.

This clonotype was seen at least ten times. The rearrangement uses TRBV5-6 and TRBJ2-7, with D unresolved. CDR1 SGHDT and CDR2 YYEEEE come from the germline V gene. The CDR3 runs 11 residues. Trimming removed 3 bases at V and 3 bases at J, with 4 bases between. The CDR3 DNA reads as TGTGCCAGCAGCTCCTACTACGAGCAGTACTTC. Translation gives CASSSYYEQYF.

The chain has TRBV7-6 and TRBJ2-6, with D hard to call. This CDR3 has 16 residues. Trimming shortened V by 3 bases and J by 0 bases, and 9 bases separated the two germline ends. CDR1 is SGHVS and CDR2 is FNYEAQ in the germline V gene. CDR3 protein: CASSFTWSSGANVLTF. CDR3 bases: TGTGCCAGCAGCTTTACTTGGAGCTCTGGGGCCAACGTCCTGACTTTC. Drawing the rest from reference TRBV7-6 and TRBJ2-6, the complete variable domain is GAGVSQSPRYKVTKRGQDVALRCDPISGHVSLYWYRQALGQGPEFLTYFNYEAQQDKSGLPNDRFSAERPEGSISTLTIQRTEQRDSAMYRCASSFTWSSGANVLTFGAGSRLTVL.

The rearrangement links TRBV5-1 to TRBJ2-7; D is possibly TRBD2 (5 bases). Germline V gives CDR1 SGHRS, CDR2 YFSETQ. The V gene lost 4 bases and the J gene lost 3 bases, with 14 bases spanning the gap. The length of the CDR3 is 14 residues. As DNA, the CDR3 is TGCGCCAGCAGCCCCGACGGCGGACTCTACGAGCAGTACTTC. Its protein is CASSPDGGLYEQYF.

The V call is TRBV5-1, the J call TRBJ1-6; 7 bases match TRBD1. V trimming: 4 bases; J trimming: 8 bases; junction bases outside the gene matches: 9. Germline CDR1 SGHRS, CDR2 YFSETQ. The CDR3 is made up of 15 amino acids. CDR3 sequence (DNA): TGCGCCAGCAGCCTAGGGACAGAACTTCATTCACCCCTCCACTTT. This translates into CASSLGTELHSPLHF.

This clonotype came up a few times. The chain employs TRBV3-1 and TRBJ2-1; the D gene is possibly TRBD1 (5 bases). Germline CDR1 is LGHDT and CDR2 is YNNKEL (reference sequence). Trimming took off 3 bases at V and 2 bases at J, with 11 bases between the two ends. The CDR3 length is 15 residues. The CDR3 sequence: CASSHPTEAYNEQFF. In DNA form, the CDR3 reads TGTGCCAGCAGCCACCCGACAGAAGCCTACAATGAGCAGTTCTTC.

This rearrangement joins TRBV7-2 to TRBJ2-2, with D maybe TRBD2 (6 bases). The CDR3 totals 14 residues. Germline V gives CDR1 SGHTA, CDR2 FQGNSA. The V end lost 5 bases, the J end lost 4 bases, and 11 bases lay between the germline ends. For the CDR3, the DNA is TGTGCCAGCAGCCCGACTAGACCCACCGGGGAGCTGTTTTTT. Translating gives CASSPTRPTGELFF.

CDR3: CASSPGTVGETQYF. The CDR3 coding sequence is TGTGCCAGCAGCCCCGGGACAGTAGGAGAGACCCAGTACTTC. The V and J genes are TRBV7-3 and TRBJ2-5; 7 nucleotides match TRBD1. The V segment lost 5 bases and the J segment 4 bases; nucleotides outside the gene matches: 7. The CDR3 is 14 amino acids. Per the germline V gene, CDR1 is SGHTA and CDR2 is FQGTGA.

The rearrangement joins TRBV28 to TRBJ2-3; a weak D match, TRBD1 (6 bases). With 5 bases removed from V and 3 bases from J, the gap between germline ends came to 12 bases. Germline loops: CDR1 MDHEN, CDR2 SYDVKM. This CDR3 contains 14 residues. The CDR3 DNA follows: TGTGCCAGCAGTGTTACAGGGCTTACAGATACGCAGTATTTT. It codes for CASSVTGLTDTQYF.

V gene TRBV2 combines with J gene TRBJ2-7; D gene uncertain. V was pared by 0 bases and J by 0 bases, with 6 bases between. The CDR3 sequence is 14 residues long. Germline-derived CDR1 and CDR2 are SNHLY and FYNNEI. CDR3 nucleotide sequence: TGTGCCAGCAGTGAAGCGCACGGCTCCTACGAGCAGTACTTC. Its translation: CASSEAHGSYEQYF.

This chain links TRBV3-1 with TRBJ2-1; a possible D gene is TRBD2 (5 bases). The CDR3 extends over 14 amino acids. In germline, CDR1 is LGHDT, CDR2 YNNKEL (reference sequence). The V end was cut by 1 base, the J end by 6 bases, with 10 bases between. The CDR3 reads CASSQGPGLNEQFF. CDR3 bases: TGTGCCAGCAGCCAAGGGCCTGGACTCAATGAGCAGTTCTTC.

This clonotype was seen only a few times. The DNA for the CDR3 is TGCAGTGCTAGAGATTATGGTCAGGGGAAGGGCTATGGCTACACCTTC. This translates into CSARDYGQGKGYGYTF. The chain recombines TRBV20-1 with TRBJ1-2; tentative D call: TRBD1 (6 bases). The CDR3 has 16 amino acids. Between the trimmed V and J ends, which lost 0 bases and 4 bases, there was a span of 18 bases. Per the germline V gene, CDR1 is DFQATT and CDR2 is SNEGSKA (reference sequence).

This clonotype was seen more than once but under ten times. The chain recombines TRBV12-3 or TRBV12-4 with TRBJ2-1; D gene ambiguous. This CDR3 contains 13 residues. V shed 5 bases and J shed 8 bases, with 13 bases lying between them. The CDR3 loop is CASSTGPLDEQFF. The CDR3 bases are TGTGCCAGCAGTACCGGACCCCTGGATGAGCAGTTCTTC.

CDR3 protein: CASSLFGTDLYGYTF. The DNA of the CDR3 is TGTGCCAGCAGCTTATTCGGGACGGACCTTTATGGCTACACCTTC. The V and J genes are TRBV7-8 and TRBJ1-2; maybe TRBD1 (5 bases). Germline-derived CDR1 and CDR2 are SGHVS and FQNEAQ. This CDR3 is built from 15 residues. V shed 2 bases and J shed 5 bases, with 15 bases lying between them.